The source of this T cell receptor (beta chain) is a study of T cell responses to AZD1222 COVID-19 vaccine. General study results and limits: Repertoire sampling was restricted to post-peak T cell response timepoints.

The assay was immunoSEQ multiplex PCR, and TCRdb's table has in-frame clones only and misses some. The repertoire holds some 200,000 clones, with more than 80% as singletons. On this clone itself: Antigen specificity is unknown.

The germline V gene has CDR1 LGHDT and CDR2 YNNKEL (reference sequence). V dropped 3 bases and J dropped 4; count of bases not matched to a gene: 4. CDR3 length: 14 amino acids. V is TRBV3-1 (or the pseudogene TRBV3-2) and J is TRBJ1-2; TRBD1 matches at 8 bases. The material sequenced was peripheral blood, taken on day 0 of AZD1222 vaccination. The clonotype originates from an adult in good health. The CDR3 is CASSHEGQVYGYTF. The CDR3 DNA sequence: TGTGCCAGCAGCCATGAGGGACAGGTCTATGGCTACACCTTC.